This T cell receptor beta chain was found in a study of blood T cells in healthy people across ages. The overall study: For every two T cells, template switching captured about one barcoded beta molecule. General observations from the study: It was the long-lived donors that had more naive CD4+ cells and higher diversity than aged donors.

The study isolated at least 7 million PBMCs from each sample. The second PCR ran about 6 to 11 cycles with a sample-barcoded 5' primer and J-beta primers. A tag from a template-switch adaptor with 12 random nucleotides marked each cDNA molecule. MiXCR, run by TCRdb on the 5' RACE reads, gives a single entry per CDR3 protein. The sample holds some 890,000 distinct CDR3 sequences, approximately 32% seen once. The sample holds many counts of this clonotype. Its target is unknown. These same data were also listed under a study on T cells of mothers and their children.

The receptor's source is a woman aged 40 to 50 in good health. The sequencing sample was made of blood.

CDR3 amino acids: CSALSGGAYNEQFF. In nucleotides, the CDR3 is TGCAGCGCCCTTAGCGGGGGGGCCTACAATGAGCAGTTCTTC. This sequence joins TRBV29-1 and TRBJ2-1; 11 bases agree with TRBD2. This CDR3 region has 14 residues. The junction had 4 bases not matched to a gene; V was cut back by 7 bases and J by 2 bases. Germline assignment: CDR1 SQVTM and CDR2 ANQGSEA.